This TCR beta chain was recorded in a study of T cells in Graves' hyperthyroidism and ophthalmopathy. This clonotype was detected many times. Amplified TCR beta CDR3 regions derived from RNA transcripts. The HTBI primer set was used in a first-round RT-PCR of the TCR CDR3. MiXCR, run by TCRdb on the multiplex PCR reads, gives a single entry per CDR3 protein. The sample holds around 450,000 distinct CDR3 sequences, 15% to 18% seen once. Per the germline V gene, CDR1 is MNHEY and CDR2 is SVGAGI. The ends were cut back, 6 bases at V and 4 bases at J, with 6 bases in the middle. The CDR3 extends over 11 amino acids. Patients aged 18 to 65 had newly diagnosed hyperthyroidism lasting under 2 months.

J is TRBJ1-2 and V is TRBV6-5; D is unresolved. Sequenced input: blood. This TCR derives from a woman aged 18-29 years with Graves' hyperthyroidism. CDR3 residues: CASRSGYGYTF. DNA of the CDR3: TGTGCCAGCAGGTCCGGCTATGGCTACACCTTC.